These 26 T cell receptor beta chains share one sample of origin, sequenced in a study of T cells in Graves' hyperthyroidism and ophthalmopathy. Amplified TCR beta CDR3 regions came from RNA transcripts. The TCR CDR3 first-round RT-PCR relied on the HTBI primer set. TCRdb reprocessed the multiplex PCR reads with MiXCR, giving one entry per CDR3 protein. This repertoire shows approximately 430,000 distinct CDR3 sequences, approximately 14% found once; its top ten account for about 12%. The source material was blood. The source of these receptors is a man aged 18 to 30 with Graves' ophthalmopathy.

This clonotype was seen only a few times. The V call is TRBV19, the J call TRBJ1-5; the match to TRBD1 covers 8 bases. CDR1 is LNHDA, CDR2 SQIVND, per germline (reference sequence). V trimming: 5 bases; J trimming: 2 bases; junction bases outside the gene matches: 14. CDR3 length: 18 residues. The CDR3 here is CASSAGQGTPIGNQPQHF. The CDR3 DNA sequence: TGTGCCAGTAGTGCCGGACAGGGAACCCCCATAGGCAATCAGCCCCAGCATTTT.

The genes are TRBV12-3 or TRBV12-4 and TRBJ1-2; maybe TRBD1 (5 bases). V dropped 5 bases and J dropped 4 bases, with 14 bases sitting between them. The CDR3 spans 14 residues. The CDR3 region is CASSKVGGLYGYTF. In DNA form, the CDR3 reads TGTGCCAGCAGTAAAGTCGGGGGACTCTATGGCTACACCTTC.

This clonotype was observed many times. The CDR3 bases are TGTGCCAGCAGCTTGGGTCTATCGGGGGGCACAGATACGCAGTATTTT. Amino acid sequence: CASSLGLSGGTDTQYF. The rearrangement uses TRBV7-9 and TRBJ2-3; D may be TRBD2 (6 bases). The germline V gene has CDR1 SEHNR and CDR2 FQNEAQ (reference sequence). The CDR3 extends over 16 amino acids. Between the trimmed V and J ends, which lost 3 bases and 1 base, there was a span of 14 bases.

This clonotype appeared many times. The CDR3 DNA reads TGCGCCAGCAGTGATGGTCCAGATACGCAGTATTTT. Encoded protein: CASSDGPDTQYF. The chain employs TRBV10-2 and TRBJ2-3; D not resolved. Germline V CDR1 and CDR2: WSHSY, SAAADI. This CDR3 contains 12 residues. Trimming pared 3 bases from V and 4 bases from J, leaving 5 bases between.

This clonotype was observed many times. The V call is TRBV20-1, the J call TRBJ2-2; TRBD2 agrees at 9 bases. Unmatched junction bases numbered 9, after V lost 0 bases and J lost 7 bases. Germline-derived CDR1 and CDR2 are DFQATT and SNEGSKA (reference sequence). This CDR3 comprises 16 residues. CDR3 in amino acids: CSARDVRNSGSGELFF. In nucleotides, the CDR3 is TGCAGTGCTAGAGATGTACGGAATAGCGGGAGCGGGGAGCTGTTTTTT.

Details on this clonotype: A much larger clone is a single base away; this may be a read error. The chain's CDR3 is CASSDEVADEQFF. The CDR3 DNA reads TGCGCCAGCAGTGATGAGGTTGCGGACGAGCAGTTCTTC. V is TRBV6-9 and J is TRBJ2-1, with D unresolved. This CDR3 has 13 residues. The germline gives CDR1 MNHGY, CDR2 SVAAGI.

The chain is built from TRBV7-2 and TRBJ2-7, with D uncertain. The CDR3 contains 15 residues. Germline V gene data show CDR1 as SGHTA and CDR2 as FQGNSA. The V gene lost 4 bases and the J gene lost 7 bases, with 20 bases spanning the gap. CDR3 amino acids: CASSYRVGWGSEQYF. The CDR3, as DNA: TGTGCCAGCAGCTATAGGGTGGGGTGGGGAAGTGAGCAGTACTTC.

This clonotype was seen a few times. At one end, the junction sequence differs from germline, possibly due to a read error. The chain carries TRBV11-2 and TRBJ2-5; no firm D call. The CDR3 runs to 11 residues. The germline gives CDR1 SGHAT, CDR2 FQNNGV. The CDR3 nucleotides read TGTGCCAGCAGCTTACAAGAGACCCAGCACTTC. Amino acid sequence: CASSLQETQHF.

This clonotype was recorded many times. The chain recombines TRBV7-8 with TRBJ2-5; tentatively, D is TRBD2 (6 bases). Trimming left V 5 bases short and J 5 bases short, with 15 bases between. CDR1 and CDR2 (germline): SGHVS, FQNEAQ. The CDR3 has 14 residues. Here the CDR3 DNA reads TGTGCCAGCAGCCCGCGGGGTTTACGCGAGACCCAGTACTTC. Its translation: CASSPRGLRETQYF.

This clonotype was found a few times. This sequence joins TRBV6-1 and TRBJ2-5, with 12 bases that match TRBD2. This CDR3 contains 14 residues. Germline CDR1 and CDR2: MNHNS and SASEGT. With V trimmed by 7 bases and J by 5 bases, 5 bases remained unmatched. The CDR3, as DNA: TGTGCCAGCATGGGGACTAGCGGGCCTGAGACCCAGTACTTC. It specifies CASMGTSGPETQYF.

This clonotype showed up many times. This chain uses TRBV5-1 with TRBJ2-7; D remains ambiguous. The V gene's germline CDR1 is SGHRS and CDR2 YFSETQ. This CDR3 has 13 amino acids. Trimming shortened V by 0 bases and J by 4 bases, and 8 bases separated the two germline ends. This chain's CDR3 is CASSLVFEYEQYF. The CDR3, as DNA: TGCGCCAGCAGCTTGGTGTTCGAGTACGAGCAGTACTTC.

The V and J genes are TRBV20-1 and TRBJ2-5; 10 nucleotides agree with TRBD2. V trimming: 3 bases; J trimming: 4 bases; junction bases outside the gene matches: 5. The CDR3 runs to 14 residues. Germline V gene lookup returns CDR1 DFQATT and CDR2 SNEGSKA (reference sequence). The CDR3 sequence: CSARSERGGETQYF. In DNA form, the CDR3 reads TGCAGTGCTAGGTCGGAGCGGGGGGGAGAGACCCAGTACTTC.

The rearrangement links TRBV19 to TRBJ2-1; no firm D call. Per the germline V gene, CDR1 is LNHDA and CDR2 is SQIVND (reference sequence). The germline V and J ends were trimmed by 5 bases and 4 bases, with 12 bases remaining between them. This CDR3 comprises 14 residues. The CDR3 DNA reads TGTGCCAGTAGTCTAGGCCCTATATACAATGAGCAGTTCTTC. Its protein product is CASSLGPIYNEQFF.

There are a few counts of this clonotype. CDR3 DNA: TGTGCCAGCAGTGAAGGGAGCGGGGGTGCAGATACGCAGTATTTT. It codes for CASSEGSGGADTQYF. The V and J genes are TRBV2 and TRBJ2-3; TRBD2 matches at 8 bases. Trimming at V came to 1 base and at J to 4 bases, leaving 4 bases not matched to a gene. Per germline, CDR1 SNHLY and CDR2 FYNNEI. This CDR3 spans 15 amino acids.

Ten or more counts support this clonotype. V usage is TRBV7-8 and J usage is TRBJ1-2, with D tentatively TRBD1 (6 bases). V lost 5 bases, J lost 7 bases, and 17 bases lay in between. Per the germline V gene, CDR1 is SGHVS and CDR2 is FQNEAQ. The CDR3 has 14 amino acids. The CDR3 DNA reads TGTGCCAGCAGCGGGGTCGGGACAAAGTCTGGCTACACCTTC. Residues: CASSGVGTKSGYTF.

This clonotype was picked up one time. This clone may be a read error of a much larger clone one base away. This sequence joins TRBV5-1 and TRBJ2-7; D is undetermined. Germline values: CDR1 SGHRS, CDR2 YFSETQ. The CDR3 has 14 amino acids. The CDR3 DNA reads as TGCGCCAGCAGCTTGTCAGGCTACTCCTGCGAGCAGTACTTC. It yields the protein CASSLSGYSCEQYF.

This clonotype was counted at least ten times. The rearrangement uses TRBV6-1 and TRBJ1-2; unclear D gene. V lost 1 base and J 5 bases, leaving 8 bases between the germline ends. The CDR3 length is 13 residues. Germline V gene data show CDR1 as MNHNS and CDR2 as SASEGT. CDR3 residues: CASSEGHTYGYTF. The CDR3 coding sequence is TGTGCCAGCAGTGAAGGGCATACTTATGGCTACACCTTC.

The rearrangement joins TRBV9 to TRBJ2-7; 8 nucleotides agree with TRBD2. Per the germline V gene, CDR1 is SGDLS and CDR2 is YYNGEE. The CDR3 extends over 15 amino acids. The J segment lost 4 bases and the V segment lost 3 bases, leaving 9 bases of the junction unmatched. CDR3 amino acids: CASSAEPAGEYEQYF. The CDR3 coding sequence is TGTGCCAGCAGCGCCGAACCAGCGGGAGAGTACGAGCAGTACTTC.

J is TRBJ2-7 and V is TRBV29-1, with a possible D match to TRBD2 (7 bases). The CDR3 spans 12 residues. V gave up 3 bases and J gave up 6 bases, with 12 bases separating them. Germline CDR1 is SQVTM and CDR2 is ANQGSEA. Here the CDR3 DNA reads TGCAGCGTTGATGGGGGGGCAGGCGAGCAGTACTTC. It specifies CSVDGGAGEQYF.

This clonotype was detected only a few times. V is TRBV5-1 and J is TRBJ2-2; 10 bases line up with TRBD1. The CDR3 sequence is 13 residues long. V dropped 4 bases and J dropped 10; count of bases not matched to a gene: 4. Germline CDR1 reads SGHRS; CDR2 reads YFSETQ. This chain's CDR3 is CASSRQGAEELFF. The CDR3 DNA follows: TGCGCCAGCAGCCGACAGGGGGCGGAGGAGCTGTTTTTT.

The chain couples TRBV7-8 to TRBJ2-1; D is perhaps TRBD1 or TRBD2 (5 bases each). Deletions cut 0 bases from V and 10 bases from J, with 16 bases between. The V gene's germline CDR1 is SGHVS and CDR2 FQNEAQ. The CDR3 extends over 15 amino acids. CDR3 amino acids: CASSLAQLGVREQFF. DNA for the CDR3: TGTGCCAGCAGCTTAGCGCAACTAGGGGTTAGGGAGCAGTTCTTC.

This clonotype appeared many times. The chain joins TRBV7-2 to TRBJ2-3; 11 positions match TRBD2. With V trimmed by 3 bases and J by 3 bases, 5 bases remained unmatched. Germline values: CDR1 SGHTA, CDR2 FQGNSA. The CDR3 consists of 16 residues. The CDR3 nucleotides read TGTGCCAGCAGCTTCCTAGCGGGGGGTAGGACAGATACGCAGTATTTT. Translating it yields CASSFLAGGRTDTQYF.

This clonotype was counted at least ten times. V and J are TRBV6-1 and TRBJ2-7; D is ambiguous. V was shortened by 8 bases and J by 4 bases, with 15 bases between the two germline ends. The CDR3 totals 13 residues. The germline gives CDR1 MNHNS, CDR2 SASEGT. CDR3 protein: CASSGTPEYEQYF. The CDR3 DNA reads as TGTGCCAGCTCAGGAACTCCTGAATACGAGCAGTACTTC.

This clonotype showed up just a few times. The gene calls are TRBV6-2 or TRBV6-3 and TRBJ2-6; D call uncertain. The CDR3 loop spans 17 amino acids. The V gene lost 0 bases and the J gene lost 2 bases, with 11 bases spanning the gap. CDR1 MNHEY and CDR2 SVGEGT come from the germline V gene. The CDR3 sequence is CASSYSSSRAGANVLTF. The CDR3 coding sequence is TGTGCCAGCAGTTACTCGAGCTCTAGGGCTGGGGCCAACGTCCTGACTTTC.

At least ten counts were recorded for this clonotype. The chain is built from TRBV12-3 or TRBV12-4 and TRBJ2-1; D is ambiguous. V was trimmed by 5 bases and J by 8 bases, leaving 16 bases between them. This CDR3 is built from 14 residues. The CDR3 nucleotides read TGTGCCAGCAGTCTCCCCGTGCAGGTCCATGAGCAGTTCTTC. As protein: CASSLPVQVHEQFF.

This clonotype was observed many times. This could be a read error, since a much larger clone is one nucleotide away. This chain links TRBV7-9 with TRBJ2-3; 10 bases line up with TRBD2. CDR1 is SEHNR, CDR2 FQNEAQ, per germline (reference sequence). V lost 5 bases, J lost 2 bases, and 4 bases stayed unmatched. There are 15 residues in the CDR3. The CDR3 spells CASSPGTSVTDTQYF. The CDR3 DNA follows: TGTGCCAGCAGCCCCGGGACTAGCGTCACAGATACGCAGTATTTT. The whole variable domain, filled in from reference TRBV7-9 and TRBJ2-3, reads DTGVSQNPRHKITKRGQNVTFRCDPISEHNRLYWYRQTLGQGPEFLTYFQNEAQLEKSRLLSDRFSAERPKGSFSTLEIQRTEQGDSAMYLCASSPGTSVTDTQYFGPGTRLTVL.